The table lists the clone carrying this T cell receptor (beta chain) with a few counts. The sample originates from a study of response to subunit inactivated influenza vaccine. Trimming cost V 2 bases and J 2 bases, with 19 bases left between them. The CDR3 contains 17 residues. Germline V gene sequence: CDR1 LGHNA, CDR2 YSLEER. TCRdb reprocessed the RT-PCR reads via MiXCR and lists one record per CDR3 protein. This table holds 500,000 to 600,000 distinct CDR3 sequences, roughly 10% found once. This sample also appeared in a second study, on T cells expressing NK-cell markers. From that report: Synthesis of TCR beta cDNA relied on 5'RACE template switching carrying UMIs. In a group of about 6 donors, dominant NKG2C+ clonotypes represented roughly 1.0-7.0% of CD8+ T cells.

This receptor was identified in a man over 45 who received an inactivated influenza vaccine. The rearrangement links TRBV4-3 to TRBJ2-7, with D possibly called TRBD1 or TRBD2 (5 bases each). The material sequenced was PBMCs from blood, taken on the day of vaccination. The CDR3 region has the DNA TGCGCCAGCAGCCAATTCTATTCCGGGACGGTTGCCTACGAGCAGTACTTC. Translating gives CASSQFYSGTVAYEQYF.